This T cell receptor (beta chain) stems from a study of T cell responses to AZD1222 COVID-19 vaccine. About the study: Pooled samples include second doses given at about 4 or 12 weeks. The study's findings and limits: As reported, nearly half of all spike-specific TCRs target variant regions that are unmutated. Dominant at 160-218 and 743-854, vaccine-associated CD4 TCRs also spanned spike. After two AZD1222 doses, spike-specific TCR breadth and depth rose versus day 0.

Regarding this clone: The antigen remains undetermined.

Only in-frame clones appear in the TCRdb table, and some are missing; sequencing was by immunoSEQ multiplex PCR. The table includes around 130,000 clones, less than 95% detected once. J gave up 0 bases and V 3 bases, and 5 bases lay outside the gene matches. The length of the CDR3 is 17 residues. CDR1 and CDR2 from the germline V gene are SNHLY and FYNNEI. The receptor comes from an adult in good health. Sequencing was performed on peripheral blood, taken on day 0 of AZD1222 vaccination. This chain connects TRBV2 to TRBJ2-2; 9 bases line up with TRBD2. This CDR3 reads CASSEEASGANTGELFF. DNA of the CDR3: TGTGCCAGCAGTGAGGAGGCTAGCGGGGCGAACACCGGGGAGCTGTTTTTT.